These 31 T cell receptor beta chains were sequenced from one sample in a study of T cell repertoires in cytomegalovirus infection. Via MiXCR, TCRdb re-called the reads, giving one row per CDR3 protein. Seen here are more than 400,000 distinct CDR3 sequences, more than 25% observed once, and the top ten hold over 10%. The sample taken for sequencing was PBMCs. Receptors originate from a human donor in good health (CMV status not recorded). Some clones in this sample may be carry-over from other donors' samples.

The chain combines TRBV28 with TRBJ2-6; no clear D. Germline CDR1 is MDHEN and CDR2 is SYDVKM. This CDR3 comprises 15 residues. V gave up 5 bases and J gave up 0 bases, with 8 bases separating them. As DNA, the CDR3 is TGTGCCAGCAGTCAACTTTACTCTGGGGCCAACGTCCTGACTTTC. Its translation is CASSQLYSGANVLTF. Complete variable domain (other parts from reference TRBV28 and TRBJ2-6): DVKVTQSSRYLVKRTGEKVFLECVQDMDHENMFWYRQDPGLGLRLIYFSYDVKMKEKGDIPEGYSVSREKKERFSLILESASTNQTSMYLCASSQLYSGANVLTFGAGSRLTVL.

This clonotype came up a few times. The V and J genes are TRBV5-6 and TRBJ1-1; possible D gene TRBD1, 5 bases. Germline V CDR1 and CDR2: SGHDT, YYEEEE. Trimming took off 4 bases at V and 4 bases at J, with 14 bases between the two ends. The CDR3 spans 14 residues. The chain's CDR3 is CASSQGPPGTEAFF. The CDR3, as DNA: TGTGCCAGCAGCCAGGGACCGCCCGGCACTGAAGCTTTCTTT.

This clonotype has more than one count but fewer than ten. This chain uses TRBV12-3 or TRBV12-4 with TRBJ1-4, with TRBD1 matching over 9 bases. V trimming: 6 bases; J trimming: 8 bases; junction bases outside the gene matches: 4. This CDR3 has 13 amino acids. The CDR3, as DNA: TGTGCCAGCAGGACAGGGGGGAGAGAAAAACTGTTTTTT. Its translation: CASRTGGREKLFF.

This clonotype was counted between two and nine times. CDR3: CASSLDWGKRGITEAFF. CDR3 in DNA: TGTGCCAGCAGCTTAGATTGGGGGAAGAGGGGGATCACTGAAGCTTTCTTT. The rearrangement uses TRBV7-8 and TRBJ1-1; tentatively, D is TRBD1 (6 bases). Germline V gene data show CDR1 as SGHVS and CDR2 as FQNEAQ. V was cut by 1 base and J by 4 bases, with 19 bases left in between. CDR3 size: 17 residues.

CDR3 amino acids: CAIRQDPTDTQYF. The CDR3 DNA is TGTGCCATTCGACAGGACCCCACAGATACGCAGTATTTT. V usage is TRBV10-3 and J usage is TRBJ2-3, with a tentative D call TRBD1 (6 bases). V lost 9 bases and J lost 2, with 12 bases in between. This CDR3 has 13 amino acids. Per germline, CDR1 ENHRY and CDR2 SYGVKD.

This clonotype was seen ten or more times. This chain uses TRBV7-2 with TRBJ2-7, with 11 bases aligning to TRBD1. Per germline, CDR1 SGHTA and CDR2 FQGNSA. This CDR3 is built from 15 residues. The V and J ends lost 4 bases and 0 bases, in that order; junction bases with no gene match: 2. CDR3 nucleotides: TGTGCCAGCAGCTCAGGGACAGGGGGCTCCTACGAGCAGTACGTC. Protein: CASSSGTGGSYEQYV.

This chain uses TRBV28 with TRBJ1-6, with TRBD1 identical over 9 bases. The junction had 6 bases not matched to a gene; V was cut back by 8 bases and J by 7 bases. The germline gives CDR1 MDHEN, CDR2 SYDVKM. This CDR3 contains 14 residues. The chain's CDR3 is CASFLGTGNSPLHF. For the CDR3, the DNA is TGTGCCAGCTTTCTCGGGACAGGGAATTCACCCCTCCACTTT.

This clonotype was observed a handful of times. The V and J genes are TRBV12-5 and TRBJ1-5; 9 positions match TRBD1. This CDR3 region has 14 residues. Germline values: CDR1 LGHNT, CDR2 FRNRAP. J lost 4 bases, V lost 5 bases, and 3 bases had no gene match. CDR3 DNA sequence: TGTGCTAGTGGTGTCGGGACAGGGAATCAGCCCCAGCATTTT. This translates into CASGVGTGNQPQHF.

The rearrangement uses TRBV6-2 or TRBV6-3 and TRBJ2-7, with TRBD2 matching over 7 bases. The CDR3 totals 13 residues. With V trimmed by 10 bases and J by 4 bases, 10 bases remained unmatched. Per germline, CDR1 MNHEY and CDR2 SVGEGT. The CDR3 bases are TGTGCCACCACGGGAGGAGATACGTACGAGCAGTACTTC. Translated, it gives CATTGGDTYEQYF.

This clonotype was picked up a small number of times. This chain joins TRBV19 and TRBJ1-2; possibly TRBD1 for D (5 bases). The V gene's germline CDR1 is LNHDA and CDR2 SQIVND (reference sequence). V lost 10 bases and J lost 8, with 14 bases in between. The CDR3 spans 11 residues. The CDR3, as DNA: TGTGCCACCAGCCGGGGGGACGGCTACACCTTC. Protein: CATSRGDGYTF. Full variable domain (missing parts from reference TRBV19 and TRBJ1-2): DGGITQSPKYLFRKEGQNVTLSCEQNLNHDAMYWYRQDPGQGLRLIYYSQIVNDFQKGDIAEGYSVSREKKESFPLTVTSAQKNPTAFYLCATSRGDGYTFGSGTRLTVV.

This clonotype occurred once. The chain employs TRBV6-2 or TRBV6-3 and TRBJ2-6; D unresolved. The CDR3 has 15 residues. Germline CDR1 MNHEY, CDR2 SVGEGT. V was trimmed by 5 bases and J by 1 base, leaving 9 bases between them. CDR3 amino acids: CASSQVQSGANVLTF. For the CDR3, the DNA is TGTGCCAGCAGTCAGGTTCAATCTGGGGCCAACGTCCTGACTTTC.

The chain joins TRBV29-1 to TRBJ2-7; 10 bases agree with TRBD1. The CDR3 consists of 14 residues. Germline assignment: CDR1 SQVTM and CDR2 ANQGSEA. V shed 4 bases and J 6 bases; nucleotides not matched to a gene: 9. The CDR3 DNA follows: TGCAGCGTTGGACTAAGACAGGGGGCGGGCGAGCAGTACTTC. Translated, it gives CSVGLRQGAGEQYF.

The J gene is TRBJ2-7, the V gene TRBV29-1; D is ambiguous. V dropped 3 bases and J dropped 0 bases, with 6 bases sitting between them. CDR3 length: 12 residues. In germline, CDR1 is SQVTM, CDR2 ANQGSEA. CDR3 sequence (DNA): TGCAGCGTTGAGTCCTTCTCCTACGAGCAGTACTTC. Translated: CSVESFSYEQYF.

As DNA, the CDR3 is TGCAGTGCGTGGGACAGGGGAGACACCATATATTTT. This sequence encodes CSAWDRGDTIYF. The gene calls are TRBV20-1 and TRBJ1-3; 10 bases agree with TRBD1. Germline trimming cut 6 bases from V and 8 bases from J; bases unmatched to any gene: 4. Germline V gives CDR1 DFQATT, CDR2 SNEGSKA (reference sequence). The CDR3 runs 12 residues.

This clonotype has more than one count but fewer than ten. J is TRBJ2-7 and V is TRBV5-4, with TRBD1 identical over 11 bases. Germline lookup yields CDR1 SGHNT and CDR2 YYREEE (reference sequence). J gave up 0 bases and V 5 bases, and 4 bases lay outside the gene matches. The CDR3 consists of 15 residues. The CDR3 DNA sequence: TGTGCCAGCAGACGGGACAGGGGGGCCTCCTACGAGCAGTACTTC. It is translated as CASRRDRGASYEQYF. The full variable domain, in which reference TRBV5-4 and TRBJ2-7 provide the parts outside the CDR3, is ETGVTQSPTHLIKTRGQQVTLRCSSQSGHNTVSWYQQALGQGPQFIFQYYREEENGRGNFPPRFSGLQFPNYSSELNVNALELDDSALYLCASRRDRGASYEQYFGPGTRLTVT.

The chain uses TRBV4-1 and TRBJ1-2; the D gene is possibly TRBD1 (5 bases). The CDR3 covers 15 residues. The germline V gene encodes CDR1 MGHRA and CDR2 YSYEKL. V was cut by 3 bases and J by 8 bases, with 19 bases left in between. The CDR3 loop is CASSQRSTQGWGYTF. In DNA form, the CDR3 reads TGCGCCAGCAGCCAGAGGAGTACGCAGGGATGGGGCTACACCTTC.

This clonotype was seen a handful of times. In DNA, the CDR3 is TGTGCCAGCAGCTTTTGGGGCGGGGAGCTGTTTTTT. It yields the protein CASSFWGGELFF. The chain joins TRBV7-2 to TRBJ2-2, with unresolved D. The CDR3 is 12 amino acids. V lost 3 bases and J 7 bases, leaving 6 bases between the germline ends. Germline loops: CDR1 SGHTA, CDR2 FQGNSA. The whole variable domain, remainder taken from reference TRBV7-2 and TRBJ2-2, is GAGVSQSPSNKVTEKGKDVELRCDPISGHTALYWYRQSLGQGLEFLIYFQGNSAPDKSGLPSDRFSAERTGGSVSTLTIQRTQQEDSAVYLCASSFWGGELFFGEGSRLTVL.

The chain joins TRBV20-1 to TRBJ2-7, with 12 positions matching TRBD2. The J segment lost 8 bases and the V segment lost 5 bases, leaving 10 bases of the junction unmatched. CDR1 and CDR2 (germline): DFQATT, SNEGSKA (reference sequence). This CDR3 is 14 amino acids long. In nucleotides, the CDR3 is TGCAGTGCTGGATTGACTAGCGGGAGTAAACAGCAGTACTTC. This codes for CSAGLTSGSKQQYF.

J is TRBJ1-1 and V is TRBV6-5; D remains ambiguous. CDR3 length: 16 residues. Trimming left V 2 bases short and J 6 bases short, with 19 bases between. Per germline, CDR1 MNHEY and CDR2 SVGAGI. The CDR3 nucleotides read TGTGCCAGCAGTTACGGATTTATTGGTGGTAGCGCTGAAGCTTTCTTT. Encoded protein: CASSYGFIGGSAEAFF.

This clonotype has just a few counts. The chain joins TRBV28 to TRBJ1-5, with TRBD1 matching over 8 bases. Germline CDR1 and CDR2: MDHEN and SYDVKM. The CDR3 extends over 13 amino acids. Trimming took 9 bases from V and 7 from J; bases not matched to a gene: 8. Here the CDR3 DNA reads TGTGCCAGTTTCTCAGGGGGCGACCAGCCCCAGCATTTT. It specifies CASFSGGDQPQHF.

This clonotype has only a few counts. This rearrangement joins TRBV7-8 to TRBJ2-2; D gene uncertain. Germline V lookup: CDR1 SGHVS, CDR2 FQNEAQ. The CDR3 is 15 amino acids. The germline V and J ends were trimmed by 5 bases and 0 bases, with 10 bases remaining between them. DNA of the CDR3: TGTGCCAGCAGCCCTGGGAAACCGAACACCGGGGAGCTGTTTTTT. It is translated as CASSPGKPNTGELFF.

In its sample, this clonotype was seen many times. The CDR3 reads CASSLSPSPGDTQYF. The CDR3 region has the DNA TGTGCCAGCAGCCTTAGCCCTTCCCCCGGGGATACGCAGTATTTT. The J gene is TRBJ2-3, the V gene TRBV6-1, with D unresolved. The V end was cut by 6 bases, the J end by 6 bases, with 19 bases between. Germline V gene sequence: CDR1 MNHNS, CDR2 SASEGT. The CDR3 length is 15 residues.

This clonotype was counted ten times or more. The chain links TRBV7-2 to TRBJ2-3; the D gene is possibly TRBD2 (7 bases). Germline V lookup: CDR1 SGHTA, CDR2 FQGNSA. The V end was cut by 5 bases, the J end by 3 bases, with 18 bases between. CDR3 length: 16 amino acids. The CDR3 sequence: CASSPQGGARTDTQYF. CDR3 nucleotide sequence: TGTGCCAGCAGCCCCCAAGGGGGGGCGCGGACAGATACGCAGTATTTT.

This clonotype was seen a few times. The chain recombines TRBV7-2 with TRBJ2-2; the D is unclear. This CDR3 has 13 amino acids. Germline V gives CDR1 SGHTA, CDR2 FQGNSA. V dropped 3 bases and J dropped 6 bases, with 8 bases sitting between them. The CDR3, as DNA: TGTGCCAGCAGCTTGGGCACATCCGGGGAGCTGTTTTTT. This sequence encodes CASSLGTSGELFF.

This clonotype was observed once. This chain uses TRBV20-1 with TRBJ1-2; 9 bases map to TRBD1. Looked up from germline, CDR1 is DFQATT and CDR2 is SNEGSKA (reference sequence). The CDR3 sequence is 16 residues long. Germline trimming cut 5 bases from V and 3 bases from J; bases unmatched to any gene: 13. In nucleotides, the CDR3 is TGCAGTGCTCTCCCCCCTATACAGGGGGCGTACTATGGCTACACCTTC. Amino acid sequence: CSALPPIQGAYYGYTF.

At least ten counts were recorded for this clonotype. This chain joins TRBV7-2 and TRBJ2-1; 10 bases map to TRBD2. The CDR3 has 15 residues. V gave up 1 base and J gave up 6 bases; unmatched junction bases: 3. Germline V gives CDR1 SGHTA, CDR2 FQGNSA. The CDR3 spells CASSLGLAGVNEQFF. The CDR3 coding sequence is TGTGCCAGCAGCTTAGGCCTAGCGGGAGTCAATGAGCAGTTCTTC.

The chain employs TRBV5-4 and TRBJ2-7; D unclear. Trimming removed 4 bases from V and 2 bases from J, with 13 bases in between. The CDR3 length is 14 residues. CDR1 and CDR2 (germline): SGHNT, YYREEE (reference sequence). CDR3 bases: TGTGCCAGCAGCCCGGCTCTGAACCCCTACGAGCAGTACTTC. It encodes CASSPALNPYEQYF.

The chain links TRBV6-2 or TRBV6-3 to TRBJ2-5; D might be TRBD1 or TRBD2, each matching 5 bases. CDR1 is MNHEY, CDR2 SVGEGT, per germline. V lost 6 bases to trimming and J lost 2 bases, with 13 bases between them. The CDR3 consists of 14 residues. The CDR3 coding sequence is TGTGCCAGCAGGGGCCAGGGAGCTCAAGAGACCCAGTACTTC. This sequence encodes CASRGQGAQETQYF.

The CDR3 DNA reads TGTGCCATCAGGGGTGCGGGATCCTACAATGAGCAGTTCTTC. It specifies CAIRGAGSYNEQFF. The chain employs TRBV10-3 and TRBJ2-1; TRBD2 is a possible D gene (6 bases). Germline CDR1 and CDR2: ENHRY and SYGVKD. V was trimmed by 6 bases and J by 1 base, leaving 10 bases between them. The CDR3 runs to 14 residues.

This clonotype occurred a few times. The chain uses TRBV12-3 or TRBV12-4 and TRBJ2-5, with 8 bases matching TRBD2. After removal of 6 bases from V and 1 base from J, the junction contained 16 bases not matched to a gene. The CDR3 sequence is 18 residues long. DNA of the CDR3: TGTGCCAGCAGGGGAGCCCTTAGCGGGAAGGGGGGCCAAGAGACCCAGTACTTC. It encodes CASRGALSGKGGQETQYF.

The chain links TRBV27 to TRBJ2-6, with no clear D. Germline V CDR1 and CDR2: MNHEY, SMNVEV (reference sequence). Trimming shortened V by 9 bases and J by 2 bases, and 14 bases separated the two germline ends. This CDR3 spans 15 amino acids. Written as DNA, the CDR3 is TGTGCCAGTCGTACCTTAGCAACTGGGGCCAACGTCCTGACTTTC. This sequence encodes CASRTLATGANVLTF.